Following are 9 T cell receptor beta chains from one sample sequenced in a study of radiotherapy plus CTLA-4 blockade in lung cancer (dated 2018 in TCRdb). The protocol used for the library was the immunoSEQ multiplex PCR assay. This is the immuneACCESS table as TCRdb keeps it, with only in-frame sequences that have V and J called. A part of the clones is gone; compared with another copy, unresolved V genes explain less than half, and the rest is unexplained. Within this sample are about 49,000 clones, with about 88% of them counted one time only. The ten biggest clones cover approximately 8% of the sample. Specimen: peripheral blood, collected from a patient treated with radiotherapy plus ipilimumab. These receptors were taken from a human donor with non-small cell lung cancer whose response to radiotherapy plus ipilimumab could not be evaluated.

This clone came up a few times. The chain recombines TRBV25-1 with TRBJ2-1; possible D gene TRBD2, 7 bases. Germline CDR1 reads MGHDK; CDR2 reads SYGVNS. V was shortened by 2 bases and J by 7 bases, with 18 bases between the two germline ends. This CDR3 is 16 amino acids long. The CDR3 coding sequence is TGTGCCAGCAGTGAACGGGTGGGGGGGCTACGGAATGAGCAGTTCTTC. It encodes CASSERVGGLRNEQFF.

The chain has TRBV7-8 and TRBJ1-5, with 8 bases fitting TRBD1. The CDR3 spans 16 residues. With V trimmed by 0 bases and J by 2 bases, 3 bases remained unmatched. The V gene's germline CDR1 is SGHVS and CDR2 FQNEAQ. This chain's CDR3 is CASSLAGGQGNQPQHF. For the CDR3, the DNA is TGTGCCAGCAGCTTAGCGGGGGGACAGGGCAATCAGCCCCAGCATTTT. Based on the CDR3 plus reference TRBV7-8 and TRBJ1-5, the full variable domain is GAGVSQSPRYKVAKRGQDVALRCDPISGHVSLFWYQQALGQGPEFLTYFQNEAQLDKSGLPSDRFFAERPEGSVSTLKIQRTQQEDSAVYLCASSLAGGQGNQPQHFGDGTRLSIL.

CDR3 sequence reads: CASSAGGAGGRYNEQFF. CDR3 in DNA: TGTGCCAGCAGTGCAGGGGGGGCGGGAGGGCGCTACAATGAGCAGTTCTTC. V usage is TRBV28 and J usage is TRBJ2-1, with TRBD2 matching over 9 bases. CDR3 size: 17 residues. Per the germline V gene, CDR1 is MDHEN and CDR2 is SYDVKM. V was pared by 5 bases and J by 3 bases, with 11 bases of the junction left unmatched.

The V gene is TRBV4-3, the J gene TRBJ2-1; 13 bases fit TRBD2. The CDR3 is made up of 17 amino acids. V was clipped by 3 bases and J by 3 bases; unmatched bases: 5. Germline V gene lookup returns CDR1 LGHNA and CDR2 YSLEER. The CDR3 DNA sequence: TGCGCCAGCAGCCAGGAGGGACTAGCGGGACTCTACAATGAGCAGTTCTTC. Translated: CASSQEGLAGLYNEQFF.

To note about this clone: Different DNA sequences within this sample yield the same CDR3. Here the CDR3 reads CASSLVTGQETQYF. The CDR3 bases are TGTGCCAGCAGCTTAGTAACAGGCCAAGAGACCCAGTACTTC. The rearrangement links TRBV11-2 to TRBJ2-5; possible D gene TRBD1, 5 bases. The germline V and J ends were trimmed by 1 base and 1 base, with 7 bases remaining between them. This CDR3 is built from 14 residues. CDR1 SGHAT and CDR2 FQNNGV come from the germline V gene.

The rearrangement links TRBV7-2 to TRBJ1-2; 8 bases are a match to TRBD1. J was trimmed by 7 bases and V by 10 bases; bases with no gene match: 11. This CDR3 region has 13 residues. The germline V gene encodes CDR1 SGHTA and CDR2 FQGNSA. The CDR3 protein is CATPPGQGAGYTF. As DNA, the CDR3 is TGTGCCACCCCACCTGGACAGGGCGCTGGCTACACCTTC.

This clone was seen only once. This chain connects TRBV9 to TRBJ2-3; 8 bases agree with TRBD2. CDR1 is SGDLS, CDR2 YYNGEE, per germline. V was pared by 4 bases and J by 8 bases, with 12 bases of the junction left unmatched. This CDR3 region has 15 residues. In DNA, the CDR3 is TGTGCCAGCAGCCCGACTAGCGCGATAAGGGGTACGCAGTATTTT. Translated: CASSPTSAIRGTQYF. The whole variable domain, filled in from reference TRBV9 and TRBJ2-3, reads DSGVTQTPKHLITATGQRVTLRCSPRSGDLSVYWYQQSLDQGLQFLIQYYNGEERAKGNILERFSAQQFPDLHSELNLSSLELGDSALYFCASSPTSAIRGTQYFGPGTRLTVL.

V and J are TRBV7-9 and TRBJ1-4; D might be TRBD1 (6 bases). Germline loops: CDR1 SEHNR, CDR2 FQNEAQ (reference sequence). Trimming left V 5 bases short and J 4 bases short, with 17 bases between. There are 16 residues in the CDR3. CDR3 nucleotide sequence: TGTGCCAGCAGCCCCCAAGGCCGGACAGTTAATGAAAAACTGTTTTTT. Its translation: CASSPQGRTVNEKLFF.

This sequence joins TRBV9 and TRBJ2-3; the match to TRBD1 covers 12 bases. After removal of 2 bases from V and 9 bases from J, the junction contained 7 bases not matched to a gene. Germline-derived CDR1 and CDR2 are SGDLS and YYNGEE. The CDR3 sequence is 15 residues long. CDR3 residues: CASSVGTGGLETQYF. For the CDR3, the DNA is TGTGCCAGCAGCGTCGGGACAGGGGGCTTGGAGACGCAGTATTTT. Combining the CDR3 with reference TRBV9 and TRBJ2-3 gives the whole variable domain DSGVTQTPKHLITATGQRVTLRCSPRSGDLSVYWYQQSLDQGLQFLIQYYNGEERAKGNILERFSAQQFPDLHSELNLSSLELGDSALYFCASSVGTGGLETQYFGPGTRLTVL.